A single sample gave rise to the 11 T cell receptor beta chains below, sequenced in a study of cytomegalovirus exposure and HLA in healthy donors. The method was immunoSEQ multiplex PCR; TCRdb's version includes in-frame clones alone and lacks a portion of them. This sample carries roughly 180,000 clones, roughly 86% of them seen once, and the ten largest clones take 7.2%. The sample taken for sequencing was PBMCs. All receptors derive from a man aged 25 to 45 in good health and CMV-seropositive.

This chain connects TRBV9 to TRBJ2-1, with D uncertain. Germline CDR1 and CDR2: SGDLS and YYNGEE. Trimming took 4 bases from V and 7 from J, leaving 9 bases between them. The CDR3 length is 12 residues. DNA for the CDR3: TGTGCCAGCAGCCCCGGAAGTAATGAGCAGTTCTTC. It encodes CASSPGSNEQFF.

The genes are TRBV4-1 and TRBJ1-6; 8 bases match TRBD1. Germline CDR1 reads MGHRA; CDR2 reads YSYEKL. Losses at the gene ends were 5 bases for V and 7 bases for J; bases not matched to a gene: 4. The CDR3 length is 14 residues. The CDR3 is CASSMDRVNSPLHF. The CDR3 nucleotides are TGCGCCAGCAGCATGGACAGGGTAAATTCACCCCTCCACTTT.

The gene calls are TRBV29-1 and TRBJ2-3; 7 nucleotides match TRBD1. CDR3 size: 15 residues. Germline loops: CDR1 SQVTM, CDR2 ANQGSEA. The V and J ends lost 3 bases and 2 bases, in that order; junction bases with no gene match: 8. Written as DNA, the CDR3 is TGCAGCGTTGATCATGAGGGACAGTTCACAGATACGCAGTATTTT. Amino acid sequence: CSVDHEGQFTDTQYF.

In DNA, the CDR3 is TGCGCCAGCAGCCAAGAGGGGCTAGCGAGTTCCTACGAGCAGTACTTC. It translates to CASSQEGLASSYEQYF. The chain carries TRBV4-1 and TRBJ2-7, with TRBD2 as a possible D gene (6 bases). This CDR3 contains 16 residues. V was shortened by 0 bases and J by 1 base, with 13 bases between the two germline ends. Germline V gene data show CDR1 as MGHRA and CDR2 as YSYEKL.

J is TRBJ1-1 and V is TRBV25-1, with D perhaps TRBD1 (5 bases). This CDR3 spans 12 amino acids. V lost 5 bases and J lost 4, with 8 bases in between. The germline gives CDR1 MGHDK, CDR2 SYGVNS. CDR3 region: CASSKTVTEAFF. In DNA, the CDR3 is TGTGCCAGCAGTAAGACAGTCACTGAAGCTTTCTTT.

The chain joins TRBV27 to TRBJ2-5, with D unclear. Trimming shortened V by 7 bases and J by 4 bases, and 13 bases separated the two germline ends. The CDR3 loop spans 13 amino acids. Per the germline V gene, CDR1 is MNHEY and CDR2 is SMNVEV (reference sequence). This chain's CDR3 is CASTFIFGETQYF. The DNA for the CDR3 is TGTGCCAGCACTTTTATCTTCGGAGAGACCCAGTACTTC.

The chain carries TRBV11-1 and TRBJ1-1; D possibly corresponds to TRBD1 (5 bases). Trimming took 2 bases from V and 4 from J, leaving 17 bases between them. Germline V CDR1 and CDR2: SGHAT, FQDESV (reference sequence). CDR3 size: 16 residues. The CDR3 reads CASSLNPRPGLTEAFF. The CDR3 nucleotides read TGTGCCAGCAGCTTAAACCCCCGTCCGGGACTCACTGAAGCTTTCTTT.

The chain carries TRBV9 and TRBJ2-2; D not resolved. Germline CDR1 and CDR2: SGDLS and YYNGEE. This CDR3 spans 12 amino acids. Trimming cost V 4 bases and J 6 bases, with 7 bases left between them. CDR3 DNA sequence: TGTGCCAGCAGCCTGTCCCCCGGGGAGCTGTTTTTT. As protein: CASSLSPGELFF. Looking up the rest from reference TRBV9 and TRBJ2-2 gives the full variable domain: DSGVTQTPKHLITATGQRVTLRCSPRSGDLSVYWYQQSLDQGLQFLIQYYNGEERAKGNILERFSAQQFPDLHSELNLSSLELGDSALYFCASSLSPGELFFGEGSRLTVL.

The J gene is TRBJ2-1, the V gene TRBV7-3, with a weak D call TRBD2 (7 bases). The CDR3 is 16 amino acids. Trimming took off 5 bases at V and 6 bases at J, with 20 bases between the two ends. Germline assignment: CDR1 SGHTA and CDR2 FQGTGA. The CDR3 nucleotides are TGTGCCAGCAGCGGACAGCCTAGCGGCCCACTCAATGAGCAGTTCTTC. As protein: CASSGQPSGPLNEQFF.

The rearrangement joins TRBV7-9 to TRBJ2-7; no clear D gene. Per the germline V gene, CDR1 is SEHNR and CDR2 is FQNEAQ (reference sequence). The CDR3 contains 13 residues. V gave up 5 bases and J gave up 1 base, with 9 bases separating them. CDR3 in amino acids: CASSLTSSYEQYF. The DNA of the CDR3 is TGTGCCAGCAGCCTAACATCGTCCTACGAGCAGTACTTC. The full variable domain, its missing parts supplied by reference TRBV7-9 and TRBJ2-7, is DTGVSQNPRHKITKRGQNVTFRCDPISEHNRLYWYRQTLGQGPEFLTYFQNEAQLEKSRLLSDRFSAERPKGSFSTLEIQRTEQGDSAMYLCASSLTSSYEQYFGPGTRLTVT.

This rearrangement joins TRBV6-5 to TRBJ1-5, with a tentative D call TRBD1 (6 bases). Germline V lookup: CDR1 MNHEY, CDR2 SVGAGI. The CDR3 sequence is 14 residues long. Between the trimmed V and J ends, which lost 5 bases and 1 base, there was a span of 9 bases. For the CDR3, the DNA is TGTGCCAGCAGTCTTGACAGGAGCAATCAGCCCCAGCATTTT. Translated, it gives CASSLDRSNQPQHF.